The sequence of this T cell receptor beta chain was determined in a study of CD8+CD57+ T cells in acquired aplastic anemia. Study details: An average of roughly 3.2 ug of DNA was obtained from sorted CD4+ and CD8+ cells.

A note on this clonotype: Sequence at one end of the junction differs from germline and may be a read error.

Genomic DNA provided the template from which TCR beta VDJ and CDR3 profiles were obtained. One entry per CDR3 protein, called by TCRdb with MiXCR from the reads. The sample holds a few hundred thousand distinct CDR3 sequences, 65% to 80% seen once. This TCR was sampled from a human donor in good health, serving as a control. The sequencing input was sorted CD4+, CD8+, or CD8+CD57+ T cells (not recorded which) from PBMCs.

Here the CDR3 DNA reads TGTGCTAGCAGCATCGGCGGGGGGGCCATCCCAGAGGCCCTGTTTTTT. This sequence encodes CASSIGGGAIPEALFF. The rearrangement uses TRBV7-7 and TRBJ2-2; TRBD2 aligns across 9 bases. The CDR3 loop spans 16 amino acids. Germline V CDR1 and CDR2: SSHAT, FNYEAQ (reference sequence).